The entry that follows covers one T cell receptor (beta chain) sequence. These data belong to a study of blood T cell repertoires in COVID-19. The junction had 0 bases not matched to a gene; V was cut back by 1 base and J by 4 bases. CDR1 is LGHNA and CDR2 is YNFKEQ in the germline V gene. CDR3 length: 13 amino acids. Here immunoSEQ multiplex PCR was the method, and the copy in TCRdb shows in-frame clones only, minus some. The sample consists of 160,000 or so clones, roughly nine tenths of them appearing once. Sequenced: peripheral blood. The chain carries TRBV4-2 and TRBJ1-2, with TRBD1 matching 7 bases. This clonotype was obtained from a woman aged 70-85 years with acute or convalescent COVID-19. CDR3 sequence reads: CASSQAGGYGYTF. Written as DNA, the CDR3 is TGTGCCAGCAGCCAAGCAGGGGGCTATGGCTACACCTTC.